The rows below give T cell receptor beta chains drawn from one sample of a study of blood T cell repertoires in COVID-19. Sequenced by immunoSEQ multiplex PCR; TCRdb stores in-frame clones only, minus some. The sample yields more than 200,000 clones, 70% to 90% seen once. The material sequenced was peripheral blood. These receptor sequences come from a woman aged 60-75 years with COVID-19, enrolled during active disease. The CDR3 runs from the conserved cysteine through the conserved F or W. D genes are given only for firm matches. Size is omitted from some rows. Given values are once, few, many or a class for expanded clones.

TRBD2	-	TRBV18	TRBJ2-5	CASSLAGGQETQYF	TGTGCCAGCTCACTCGCGGGGGGTCAAGAGACCCAGTACTTC
-	once	TRBV18	TRBJ2-3	CASSSRGDDTQYF	TGTGCCAGCTCATCTCGGGGAGACGATACGCAGTATTTT
-	-	TRBV10-3	TRBJ1-5	CAISGVSGGNQPQHF	TGTGCCATCAGTGGGGTCTCCGGGGGCAATCAGCCCCAGCATTTT
TRBD2	-	TRBV5-1	TRBJ2-7	CASSLDLPGLAHEQYF	TGCGCCAGCAGCTTGGATCTGCCTGGACTAGCTCACGAGCAGTACTTC
-	once	TRBV21-1	TRBJ2-7	CASSKGGVDEQYF	TGTGCCAGCAGCAAAGGGGGGGTCGACGAGCAGTACTTC
TRBD1	-	TRBV15	TRBJ1-5	CATSRDKGAGQPQHF	TGTGCCACCAGCAGAGATAAGGGGGCGGGGCAGCCCCAGCATTTT
TRBD1	-	TRBV28	TRBJ1-5	CASSILGQGAGQPQHF	TGTGCCAGCAGTATCTTAGGACAGGGGGCAGGTCAGCCCCAGCATTTT
-	-	TRBV27	TRBJ2-7	CASSAGGEQYF	TGTGCCAGCAGTGCAGGAGGCGAGCAGTACTTC
-	-	TRBV28	TRBJ2-2	CASLGLNTGELFF	TGTGCCAGCCTGGGCCTGAACACCGGGGAGCTGTTTTTT
-	-	TRBV14	TRBJ2-7	CASSQRGVTYEQYF	TGTGCCAGCAGCCAACGAGGAGTTACCTACGAGCAGTACTTC
TRBD1	-	TRBV18	TRBJ1-2	CASSPIGTGEGFGYTF	TGTGCCAGCTCCCCCATCGGGACAGGGGAAGGATTTGGCTACACCTTC
TRBD2	-	TRBV6-7	TRBJ2-1	CASSPGTSGSGTYNEQFF	TGTGCCAGCAGTCCCGGGACTAGCGGGAGTGGGACCTACAATGAGCAGTTCTTC
TRBD1	-	TRBV9	TRBJ1-6	CASRSGQGINSPLHF	TGTGCCAGCAGGTCTGGACAGGGAATTAATTCACCCCTCCACTTT
-	-	TRBV12-3/TRBV12-4	TRBJ1-2	CASSLSRNYGYTF	TGTGCCAGCAGTTTAAGCCGGAACTATGGCTACACCTTC
-	-	TRBV30	TRBJ1-1	CAWRSSLNTEAFF	TGTGCCTGGAGGTCGAGTCTAAACACTGAAGCTTTCTTT
-	-	TRBV7-2	TRBJ2-1	CASSPPPRETHGSNEQFF	TGTGCCAGCAGCCCCCCGCCTAGAGAGACACACGGGAGCAATGAGCAGTTCTTC
TRBD1	once	TRBV6-1	TRBJ2-7	CASRQGQGAHEQYF	TGTGCCAGCAGGCAGGGACAGGGGGCCCACGAGCAGTACTTC
TRBD1	-	TRBV27	TRBJ1-5	CASSGTVNQPQHF	TGTGCCAGCAGTGGGACAGTCAATCAGCCCCAGCATTTT
-	once	TRBV27	TRBJ1-6	CASSLSSPNRSPLHF	TGTGCCAGCAGTTTAAGTTCCCCGAACAGGTCACCCCTCCACTTT
TRBD1	-	TRBV29-1	TRBJ2-7	CSVDGGEGQGAATYEQYF	TGCAGCGTTGACGGGGGCGAAGGACAGGGGGCGGCCACCTACGAGCAGTACTTC
-	-	TRBV7-9	TRBJ2-1	CASSLAAGPINNEQFF	TGTGCCAGCAGCTTAGCCGCGGGACCCATAAACAATGAGCAGTTCTTC
-	-	TRBV6-5	TRBJ2-7	CASSRGVDEQYF	TGTGCCAGCAGTCGGGGAGTCGACGAGCAGTACTTC